This TCR beta chain was obtained from a study of T cell responses to AZD1222 COVID-19 vaccine. The table lists this clone with a count of one. The data were produced by immunoSEQ multiplex PCR, yet TCRdb's version contains in-frame clones alone and is incomplete. The table includes 150,000 to 200,000 clones, about 92% detected once. V gave up 4 bases and J gave up 4 bases; unmatched junction bases: 2. The CDR3 totals 13 residues. Germline V gene data show CDR1 as ENHRY and CDR2 as SYGVKD. The source material was peripheral blood, sampled on day 0 of AZD1222 vaccination. This receptor was obtained from an adult in good health. The rearrangement links TRBV10-3 to TRBJ2-3; 7 bases line up with TRBD2. The CDR3 DNA is TGTGCCATCAGTGGGACTAGGTCAGATACGCAGTATTTT. Protein: CAISGTRSDTQYF.